This TCR beta chain was retrieved from a study of beta chain features in type 1 diabetes. Of the isolated RNA, all was reverse transcribed, and so the sequenced material was expressed TCRB transcripts. Using immunoSEQ multiplex PCR, the repertoire was profiled, and TCRdb retains in-frame clones only, with some absent. This table has about 620,000 clones, roughly 15% appearing once. The TCR sequence derives from a young man in good health. Specimen: naive CD4+ T cells from blood.

The CDR3 is CASSVGQASSYEQYF. In DNA form, the CDR3 reads TGTGCCAGCAGCGTAGGTCAGGCAAGCTCCTACGAGCAGTACTTC. This chain joins TRBV9 and TRBJ2-7; D is uncertain. V was pared by 0 bases and J by 0 bases, with 10 bases between. CDR3 length: 15 residues. The germline V gene encodes CDR1 SGDLS and CDR2 YYNGEE.